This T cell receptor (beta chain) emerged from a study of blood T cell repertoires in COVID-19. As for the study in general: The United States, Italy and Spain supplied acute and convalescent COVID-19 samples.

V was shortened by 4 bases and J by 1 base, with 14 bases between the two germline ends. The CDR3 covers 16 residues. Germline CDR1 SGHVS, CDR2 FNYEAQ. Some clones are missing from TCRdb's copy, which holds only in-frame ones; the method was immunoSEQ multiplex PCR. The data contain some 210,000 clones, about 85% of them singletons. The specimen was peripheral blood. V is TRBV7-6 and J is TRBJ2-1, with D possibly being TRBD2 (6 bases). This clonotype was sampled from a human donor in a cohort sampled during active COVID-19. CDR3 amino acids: CASSYAIAASYNEQFF. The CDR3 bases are TGTGCCAGCAGCTACGCGATAGCGGCGTCCTACAATGAGCAGTTCTTC.